This T cell receptor (beta chain) was sequenced during a study of blood T cell repertoires in COVID-19. Study information: Some COVID-19 samples were acute and others convalescent; all came from the United States, Italy and Spain. From T cells, B-cell-depleted T cells, or PBMCs came the material, which was cDNA or gDNA.

This clone was seen at least ten times. Germline V CDR1 and CDR2: LNHNV, YYDKDF (reference sequence). This CDR3 has 16 residues. The ends lost 5 bases at V and 6 bases at J; junction bases unmatched: 9. In the original analysis: Nucleated cell counts were estimated from reference gene primer amplification. Sequenced by immunoSEQ multiplex PCR; TCRdb stores in-frame clones only, minus some. The DNA was the basis for D and trimming; V, J and clone size are from that table. Of about 200,000 clones listed, 88% are singletons. J is TRBJ1-5 and V is TRBV15; 11 bases agree with TRBD1. Sequencing was carried out using peripheral blood. This clonotype was obtained from a man aged 40-49 years with active or convalescent COVID-19. DNA of the CDR3: TGTGCCACCAGCGGCGGCCGGACAGGGGGCGTTCAGCCCCAGCATTTT. Protein sequence: CATSGGRTGGVQPQHF.